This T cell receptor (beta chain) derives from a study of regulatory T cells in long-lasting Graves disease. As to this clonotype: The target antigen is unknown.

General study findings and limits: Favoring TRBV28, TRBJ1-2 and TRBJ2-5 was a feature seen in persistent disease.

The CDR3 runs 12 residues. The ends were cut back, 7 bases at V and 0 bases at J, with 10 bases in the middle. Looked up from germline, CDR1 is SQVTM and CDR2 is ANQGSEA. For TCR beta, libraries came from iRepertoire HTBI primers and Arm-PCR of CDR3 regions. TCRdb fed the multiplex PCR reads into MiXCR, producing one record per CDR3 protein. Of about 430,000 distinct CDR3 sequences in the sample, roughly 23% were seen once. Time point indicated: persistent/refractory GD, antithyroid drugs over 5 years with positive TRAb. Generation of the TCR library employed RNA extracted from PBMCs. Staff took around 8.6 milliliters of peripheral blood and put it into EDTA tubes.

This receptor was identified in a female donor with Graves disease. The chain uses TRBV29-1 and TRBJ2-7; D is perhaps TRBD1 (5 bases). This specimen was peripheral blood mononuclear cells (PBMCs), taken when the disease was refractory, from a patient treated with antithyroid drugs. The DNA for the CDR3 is TGCAGCGGGGGTCAGGGCTCCTACGAGCAGTACTTC. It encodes CSGGQGSYEQYF.